A single sample gave rise to the 5 T cell receptor beta chains below, sequenced in a study of T cell repertoires in cytomegalovirus infection. TCRdb redid the calling of the reads with MiXCR, one entry per CDR3 protein. The sample carries a few hundred thousand distinct CDR3 sequences, 15% to 20% recorded once. The source material was PBMCs. Receptors were obtained from a human donor in good health (CMV status not recorded). Some clones in this sample may be carry-over from other donors' samples.

The chain couples TRBV28 to TRBJ1-1, with D possibly matching TRBD1 (6 bases). The germline gives CDR1 MDHEN, CDR2 SYDVKM. This CDR3 comprises 16 residues. The germline V and J ends were trimmed by 5 bases and 4 bases, with 20 bases remaining between them. The DNA for the CDR3 is TGTGCCAGCAGTATGACGGGGGGGGGGCTGGGCACTGAAGCTTTCTTT. Protein product: CASSMTGGGLGTEAFF.

This clonotype was counted only a few times. A much larger clonotype is one base distant, so this may be a read error. The CDR3 DNA follows: TGTGCCAGCAGCCCCTGGGACAATGAGCAGTTCTTC. It is translated as CASSPWDNEQFF. This chain connects TRBV5-8 to TRBJ2-1; D remains ambiguous. The CDR3 runs to 12 residues. Trimming shortened V by 4 bases and J by 5 bases, and 7 bases separated the two germline ends. Germline CDR1 reads SGHTS; CDR2 reads YDEGEE.

This clonotype turned up a few times. V usage is TRBV6-1 and J usage is TRBJ1-6; 8 bases align to TRBD1. Germline loops: CDR1 MNHNS, CDR2 SASEGT. The CDR3 is 17 amino acids. Trimming took 5 bases from V and 0 from J; bases not matched to a gene: 6. The CDR3 sequence is CASSTRQGSSYNSPLHF. CDR3 bases: TGTGCCAGCAGTACCCGACAGGGGAGCTCCTATAATTCACCCCTCCACTTT.

The chain combines TRBV29-1 with TRBJ2-7; 12 positions agree with TRBD1. This CDR3 is 15 amino acids long. With 7 bases clipped from V and 1 base from J, the junction kept 8 bases outside the gene matches. Per the germline V gene, CDR1 is SQVTM and CDR2 is ANQGSEA. This chain's CDR3 is CSAGTGGTPSYEQYF. DNA for the CDR3: TGCAGCGCTGGGACAGGGGGCACCCCGTCCTACGAGCAGTACTTC.

This clonotype was recorded many times. The chain has TRBV6-5 and TRBJ2-7, with a weak D call TRBD1 (6 bases). From germline, CDR1 is MNHEY and CDR2 SVGAGI. This CDR3 is built from 14 residues. V was cut by 0 bases and J by 3 bases, with 9 bases left in between. The CDR3 DNA sequence: TGTGCCAGCAGTTACTCGGGACAATACTACGAGCAGTACTTC. Protein product: CASSYSGQYYEQYF.